A single sample gave rise to the 23 T cell receptor beta chains below, sequenced in a study of cytomegalovirus exposure and HLA in healthy donors. The table came from immunoSEQ multiplex PCR; TCRdb's copy has only in-frame clones and leaves some out. The table has about 280,000 clones, roughly 85% seen once. The sample taken for sequencing was PBMCs. Every receptor here comes from a woman younger than 35 in good health and CMV-seronegative.

The chain is built from TRBV30 and TRBJ1-4; D gene ambiguous. This CDR3 has 15 amino acids. The germline V gene encodes CDR1 GTSNPN and CDR2 SVGIG (reference sequence). V was shortened by 4 bases and J by 0 bases, with 12 bases between the two germline ends. CDR3 in DNA: TGTGCCTGGAACGAGAAAGCCGCAACTAATGAAAAACTGTTTTTT. The encoded protein is CAWNEKAATNEKLFF.

This chain uses TRBV10-2 with TRBJ1-4; D not certain. The V end lost 6 bases, the J end lost 4 bases, and 3 bases lay between the germline ends. Germline V CDR1 and CDR2: WSHSY, SAAADI. This CDR3 region has 11 residues. For the CDR3, the DNA is TGCGCCAGCAGCAGTAATGAAAAACTGTTTTTT. This encodes CASSSNEKLFF.

V usage is TRBV6-5 and J usage is TRBJ1-2; D unclear. This CDR3 comprises 14 residues. V lost 8 bases to trimming and J lost 1 base, with 14 bases between them. Germline CDR1 reads MNHEY; CDR2 reads SVGAGI. This CDR3 reads CASSKGENNYGYTF. The CDR3 region has the DNA TGTGCCAGCTCCAAGGGAGAAAATAACTATGGCTACACCTTC.

There are a few counts of this clone. This chain connects TRBV4-3 to TRBJ2-1, with 12 bases identical to TRBD1. V lost 4 bases, J lost 7 bases, and 5 bases stayed unmatched. Per the germline V gene, CDR1 is LGHNA and CDR2 is YSLEER. The CDR3 contains 15 residues. As DNA, the CDR3 is TGCGCCAGCAGCCTGGGGACAGGGGGCTCAAATGAGCAGTTCTTC. This encodes CASSLGTGGSNEQFF.

CDR3 region: CASTQTGRDYEQYF. The CDR3 bases are TGTGCCAGCACCCAGACAGGGCGCGACTACGAGCAGTACTTC. This rearrangement joins TRBV5-4 to TRBJ2-7, with TRBD1 matching over 7 bases. Losses at the gene ends were 6 bases for V and 3 bases for J; bases not matched to a gene: 9. The V gene's germline CDR1 is SGHNT and CDR2 YYREEE (reference sequence). The CDR3 totals 14 residues.

The sample holds a few counts of this clone. This chain connects TRBV18 to TRBJ2-7; TRBD1 matches 7 bases. Germline CDR1 is KGHSH and CDR2 is LQKENI. Germline trimming cut 5 bases from V and 6 bases from J; bases unmatched to any gene: 7. This CDR3 is built from 13 residues. CDR3 residues: CASSDRDPAEQYF. CDR3 DNA: TGTGCCAGCTCAGACAGGGATCCCGCCGAGCAGTACTTC.

The chain links TRBV19 to TRBJ1-2; D call uncertain. The CDR3 loop spans 14 amino acids. Germline values: CDR1 LNHDA, CDR2 SQIVND (reference sequence). The V and J ends lost 2 bases and 3 bases respectively, with 10 bases between them. The CDR3 bases are TGTGCCAGTAGTATATCGGGGATGGACTATGGCTACACCTTC. It is translated as CASSISGMDYGYTF. The whole variable domain, filled in from reference TRBV19 and TRBJ1-2, reads DGGITQSPKYLFRKEGQNVTLSCEQNLNHDAMYWYRQDPGQGLRLIYYSQIVNDFQKGDIAEGYSVSREKKESFPLTVTSAQKNPTAFYLCASSISGMDYGYTFGSGTRLTVV.

DNA for the CDR3: TGTGCCAGCAGCTCGGGACTAGCGGGAGAGGCCGCCGGGGAGCTGTTTTTT. It yields the protein CASSSGLAGEAAGELFF. The chain employs TRBV13 and TRBJ2-2; 14 bases map to TRBD2. V dropped 4 bases and J dropped 6; count of bases not matched to a gene: 7. The CDR3 runs 17 residues. In germline, CDR1 is PRHDT, CDR2 FYEKMQ (reference sequence).

The chain employs TRBV5-1 and TRBJ1-1, with TRBD1 identical over 12 bases. CDR3 size: 16 residues. With V trimmed by 2 bases and J by 0 bases, 2 bases remained unmatched. Germline V gene data show CDR1 as SGHRS and CDR2 as YFSETQ. For the CDR3, the DNA is TGCGCCAGCAGCTTAGGGACAGGGGGCTTGAACACTGAAGCTTTCTTT. Translated, it gives CASSLGTGGLNTEAFF.

The chain carries TRBV6-5 and TRBJ1-5; a possible D gene is TRBD1 (5 bases). CDR1 is MNHEY, CDR2 SVGAGI, per germline. Trimming left V 8 bases short and J 2 bases short, with 13 bases between. This CDR3 has 14 amino acids. The CDR3 DNA is TGTGCCAGCGCCCGGGGGGTGGGCAATCAGCCCCAGCATTTT. This gives the protein CASARGVGNQPQHF.

The rearrangement uses TRBV5-5 and TRBJ1-3; 7 bases agree with TRBD1. The V and J ends lost 0 bases and 5 bases, in that order; junction bases with no gene match: 5. CDR1 is SGHKS and CDR2 is YYEKEE in the germline V gene (reference sequence). This CDR3 has 15 residues. CDR3 DNA sequence: TGTGCCAGCAGCTTGGACAGGGGAAGCAGAAACACCATATATTTT. Translating it yields CASSLDRGSRNTIYF.

The J gene is TRBJ2-5, the V gene TRBV19, with 12 bases aligning to TRBD2. Germline loops: CDR1 LNHDA, CDR2 SQIVND (reference sequence). The trim removed 1 base at V and 3 bases at J, leaving 6 bases unmatched. The CDR3 has 17 residues. CDR3 DNA sequence: TGTGCCAGTAGTATAGCCCGACTAGCGGGAGTCAAAGAGACCCAGTACTTC. Its translation: CASSIARLAGVKETQYF.

The chain has TRBV4-2 and TRBJ2-7; the match to TRBD2 covers 7 bases. With 4 bases clipped from V and 0 bases from J, the junction kept 12 bases outside the gene matches. Germline-derived CDR1 and CDR2 are LGHNA and YNFKEQ. The CDR3 runs 17 residues. CDR3 region: CASSPGRGGSSSYEQYF. The CDR3, as DNA: TGTGCCAGCAGCCCCGGGCGGGGCGGGAGCAGCTCCTACGAGCAGTACTTC.

V and J are TRBV6-4 and TRBJ2-2, with 7 bases lining up with TRBD1. CDR1 is MRHNA, CDR2 SNTAGT, per germline. The length of the CDR3 is 15 residues. V lost 4 bases to trimming and J lost 1 base; unmatched junction nucleotides: 3. The CDR3 here is CASSVGTENTGELFF. The CDR3 DNA reads as TGTGCCAGCAGTGTTGGGACAGAGAACACCGGGGAGCTGTTTTTT.

The V call is TRBV9, the J call TRBJ2-3, with 8 bases aligning to TRBD2. The CDR3 is 16 residues long. Germline CDR1 and CDR2: SGDLS and YYNGEE. V gave up 0 bases and J gave up 6 bases; unmatched junction bases: 9. CDR3: CASSVGAGGAGDTQYF. The DNA of the CDR3 is TGTGCCAGCAGCGTAGGGGCGGGAGGAGCCGGGGATACGCAGTATTTT.

The chain is built from TRBV2 and TRBJ1-2; D gene unclear. The CDR3 is 12 amino acids. With 8 bases removed from V and 7 bases from J, the gap between germline ends came to 14 bases. Germline V gene lookup returns CDR1 SNHLY and CDR2 FYNNEI. This chain's CDR3 is CASSPDEAGYTF. The CDR3 DNA reads as TGTGCCAGCTCGCCCGACGAGGCTGGCTACACCTTC.

The rearrangement joins TRBV19 to TRBJ2-3, with 10 bases aligning to TRBD2. Germline assignment: CDR1 LNHDA and CDR2 SQIVND (reference sequence). The CDR3 has 15 amino acids. Trimming at V came to 5 bases and at J to 3 bases, leaving 5 bases not matched to a gene. The CDR3 is CASSLTSGITDTQYF. CDR3 in DNA: TGTGCCAGTAGTTTAACTAGCGGGATAACAGATACGCAGTATTTT. The full variable domain, with the rest looked up from reference TRBV19 and TRBJ2-3, is DGGITQSPKYLFRKEGQNVTLSCEQNLNHDAMYWYRQDPGQGLRLIYYSQIVNDFQKGDIAEGYSVSREKKESFPLTVTSAQKNPTAFYLCASSLTSGITDTQYFGPGTRLTVL.

V gene TRBV27 combines with J gene TRBJ2-6, with D possibly being TRBD1 (5 bases). CDR1 is MNHEY, CDR2 SMNVEV, per germline (reference sequence). The CDR3 has 16 amino acids. V dropped 1 base and J dropped 3 bases, with 10 bases sitting between them. In DNA, the CDR3 is TGTGCCAGCAGTTTATTCGTGGGGCGTGGGGCCAACGTCCTGACTTTC. Its protein is CASSLFVGRGANVLTF.

The chain carries TRBV30 and TRBJ2-3; D gene unclear. Trimming removed 3 bases at V and 5 bases at J, with 24 bases between. The germline V gene has CDR1 GTSNPN and CDR2 SVGIG (reference sequence). CDR3 length: 17 amino acids. The CDR3 sequence: CAWRRVITAIGGDTQYF. The CDR3 bases are TGTGCCTGGAGACGTGTGATAACAGCAATAGGTGGAGATACGCAGTATTTT.

The CDR3: CASSIFGQTNSPLHF. The CDR3 DNA sequence: TGTGCCAGTAGTATATTCGGACAAACAAATTCACCCCTCCACTTT. This rearrangement joins TRBV19 to TRBJ1-6; perhaps TRBD1 as D (5 bases). With 2 bases removed from V and 7 bases from J, the gap between germline ends came to 12 bases. There are 15 residues in the CDR3. Germline V gene lookup returns CDR1 LNHDA and CDR2 SQIVND (reference sequence).

V and J are TRBV29-1 and TRBJ1-2, with a tentative D call TRBD1 (5 bases). Trimming left V 7 bases short and J 4 bases short, with 13 bases between. Per germline, CDR1 SQVTM and CDR2 ANQGSEA. The CDR3 consists of 12 residues. DNA for the CDR3: TGCAGCGCGAGCGACAGTTTCTATGGCTACACCTTC. This sequence encodes CSASDSFYGYTF.

In its sample, this clone was seen once. The chain links TRBV9 to TRBJ2-2; possible D gene TRBD2, 6 bases. V lost 1 base and J 8 bases, leaving 9 bases between the germline ends. The CDR3 is 13 amino acids. Germline CDR1 is SGDLS and CDR2 is YYNGEE. The CDR3 protein is CASSVRREGELFF. The CDR3 nucleotides read TGTGCCAGCAGCGTAAGGAGGGAAGGGGAGCTGTTTTTT.

The chain has TRBV2 and TRBJ2-7, with 7 bases that match TRBD1. Germline V gene lookup returns CDR1 SNHLY and CDR2 FYNNEI. V lost 7 bases and J lost 1; bases outside the gene matches: 4. The CDR3 loop spans 13 amino acids. CDR3: CASTKTGSYEQYF. The CDR3 DNA reads TGTGCCAGCACAAAGACAGGGTCCTACGAGCAGTACTTC.